The source of this T cell receptor (beta chain) is a study of T cells in Graves' hyperthyroidism and ophthalmopathy. Newly diagnosed hyperthyroidism patients aged 18 to 65 years had disease lasting under 2 months. Predating any ophthalmopathy symptoms, the blood sample was taken at first hyperthyroidism diagnosis. Fresh peripheral blood, around 11 ml of it, supplied the PBMCs. This clonotype came up many times. It was RNA transcripts that yielded the amplified TCR beta CDR3 regions. An initial round of RT-PCR targeting the TCR CDR3 relied on the HTBI primer set. TCRdb used MiXCR to reprocess the multiplex PCR reads, holding one entry per CDR3 protein. The table shows approximately 620,000 distinct CDR3 sequences, with roughly 14% occurring only once. Germline lookup yields CDR1 LGHDT and CDR2 YNNKEL (reference sequence). Trimming took 0 bases from V and 3 from J, leaving 5 bases between them. This CDR3 has 13 amino acids.

The gene calls are TRBV3-1 and TRBJ2-5; a possible D gene is TRBD1 (5 bases). The source is a woman aged 25 to 45 with Graves' hyperthyroidism that later progressed to Graves' ophthalmopathy. Sequenced sample: blood. The CDR3 coding sequence is TGTGCCAGCAGCCAAGAAGGGGAAGAGACCCAGTACTTC. Residues: CASSQEGEETQYF.